This paragraph covers one T cell receptor beta chain sequence. There is no known antigen for this receptor. One base away there is no much larger clone; base qualities are not given. The data derive from a study of blood T cell repertoires in COVID-19 (TCRdb year 2020). In the study overall: Samples covering the acute and convalescent phases of COVID-19 were provided by collaborators in the United States, Italy and Spain. The repertoires were made available in a free public database intended to serve as a resource for research on the immune response to SARS-CoV-2. Sample metadata almost always included a de-identified subject ID, COVID-19 status, age in years and sex. Where available, HLA class I and class II types were taken from metadata supplied by the sample provider and were not determined by assay-based typing. The prospective study material was composed of cDNA or gDNA derived from T cells, B-cell-depleted T cells, or PBMCs. The samples were drawn from two sources: the first 160 participants of the ongoing ImmuneRACE study, and 1,000 to 1,500 subjects contributed by 6 global collaborators. The dataset comprised deeply sampled blood TCRbeta repertoires from subjects exposed to, actively infected with, or recovered from COVID-19.

Trimming takes 5 bases from V and 1 base from J, and the germline ends sit 15 bases apart. The CDR3, from cysteine to phenylalanine, totals 15 residues. Here the CDR3 DNA is all that survives: 45 bases in frame from base 1. Based on the germline V gene (reference sequence), the CDR1 and CDR2 sequences are MNHEY and SMNVEV. TCRbeta CDR3 regions were amplified from genomic DNA using the immunoSEQ Assay, a bias-controlled multiplex PCR. The authors' pipeline ran thus. Within the assay, amplification of reference gene primers was used to estimate how many nucleated cells each sample contained. Sequence reads were collapsed and filtered to measure the absolute abundance of every unique TCRbeta CDR3 rearrangement. Productive Simpson clonality was computed per sample as the square root of Simpson's diversity index over productive rearrangements. The table was pulled from immuneACCESS by TCRdb, which kept in-frame rearrangements only. Such tables lose some clones; where checked, under half of the loss comes from unresolved V genes, and the rest has no known cause. V, J and clone size are taken as reported in that table, and D and trimming were inferred from the DNA itself. The sample data list 250,000 to 350,000 clones, and 70% to 90% of these were observed just once. Of the sample, over 10% falls within the top ten clones.

Paper-wide results and their limitations: The amount of clinical and demographic metadata varied by source and participant and was provided uncurated.

One collaborating source in Seattle enrolled patients during active infection and followed them longitudinally through the course of disease. The collaborating institutions used their own protocols to collect whole blood in K2EDTA tubes. For TCRbeta analysis, collaborators shipped samples in one of three forms: frozen whole blood, isolated PBMCs, or DNA extracted from either of those sample types. The sequence was collected from a woman in her seventies with COVID-19, enrolled during active disease. Sequenced material: peripheral blood. The rearranged chain carries TRBV27 and TRBJ2-7; the D segment cannot be called with confidence. The DNA is TGTGCCAGCAGTATAACGCCCAGCAGGTCCTACGAGCAGTACTTC. Translated, it gives CASSITPSRSYEQYF.